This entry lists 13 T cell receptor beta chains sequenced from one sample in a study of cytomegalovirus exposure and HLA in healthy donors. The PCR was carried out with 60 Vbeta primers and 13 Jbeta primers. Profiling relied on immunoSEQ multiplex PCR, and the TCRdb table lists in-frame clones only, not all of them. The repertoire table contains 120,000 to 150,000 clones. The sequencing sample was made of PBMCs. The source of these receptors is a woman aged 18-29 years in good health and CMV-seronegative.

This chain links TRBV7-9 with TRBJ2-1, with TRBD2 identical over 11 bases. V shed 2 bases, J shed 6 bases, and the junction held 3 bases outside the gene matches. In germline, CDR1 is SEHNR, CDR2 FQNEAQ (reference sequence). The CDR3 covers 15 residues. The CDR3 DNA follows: TGTGCCAGCAGCTTACTAGCGGGAGGAGGCAATGAGCAGTTCTTC. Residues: CASSLLAGGGNEQFF.

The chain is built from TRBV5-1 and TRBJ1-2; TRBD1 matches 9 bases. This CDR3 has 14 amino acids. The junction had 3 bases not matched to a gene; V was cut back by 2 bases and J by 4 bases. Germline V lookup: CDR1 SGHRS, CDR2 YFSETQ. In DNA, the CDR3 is TGCGCCAGCAGCTTCGGACAGGGGTCCTATGGCTACACCTTC. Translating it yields CASSFGQGSYGYTF.

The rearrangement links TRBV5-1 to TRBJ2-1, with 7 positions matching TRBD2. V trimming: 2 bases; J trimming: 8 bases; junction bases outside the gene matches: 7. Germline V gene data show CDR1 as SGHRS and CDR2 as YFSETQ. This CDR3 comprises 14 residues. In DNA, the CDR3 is TGCGCCAGCAGCTTTTGGACTAGTGTGGATGAGCAGTTCTTC. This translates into CASSFWTSVDEQFF.

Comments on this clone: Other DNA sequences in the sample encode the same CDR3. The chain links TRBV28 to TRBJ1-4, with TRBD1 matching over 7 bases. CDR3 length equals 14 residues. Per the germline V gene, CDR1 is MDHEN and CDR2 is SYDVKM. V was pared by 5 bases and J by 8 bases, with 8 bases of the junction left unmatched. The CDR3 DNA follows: TGTGCCAGCAGTCCCACAGGGGCGAGAGAAAAACTGTTTTTT. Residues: CASSPTGAREKLFF.

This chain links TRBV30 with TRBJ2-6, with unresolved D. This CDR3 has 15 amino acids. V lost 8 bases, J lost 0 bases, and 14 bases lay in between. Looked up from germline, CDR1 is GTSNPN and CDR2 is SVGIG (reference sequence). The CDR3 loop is CAGTVLSSGANVLTF. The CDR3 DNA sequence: TGTGCCGGTACAGTACTGTCCTCTGGGGCCAACGTCCTGACTTTC.

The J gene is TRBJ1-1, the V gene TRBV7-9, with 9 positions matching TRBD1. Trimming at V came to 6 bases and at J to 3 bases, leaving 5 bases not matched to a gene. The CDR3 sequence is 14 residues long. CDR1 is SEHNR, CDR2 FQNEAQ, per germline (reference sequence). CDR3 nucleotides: TGTGCCAGCAGTTCGGGACAGGGCTACACTGAAGCTTTCTTT. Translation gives CASSSGQGYTEAFF.

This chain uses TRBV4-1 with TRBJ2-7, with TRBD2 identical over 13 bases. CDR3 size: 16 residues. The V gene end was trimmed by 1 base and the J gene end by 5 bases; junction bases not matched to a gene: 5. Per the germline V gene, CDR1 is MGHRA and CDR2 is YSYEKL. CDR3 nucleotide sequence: TGCGCCAGCAGCCAAGGGGTAGGGACTAGCGGGAACGAGCAGTACTTC. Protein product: CASSQGVGTSGNEQYF.

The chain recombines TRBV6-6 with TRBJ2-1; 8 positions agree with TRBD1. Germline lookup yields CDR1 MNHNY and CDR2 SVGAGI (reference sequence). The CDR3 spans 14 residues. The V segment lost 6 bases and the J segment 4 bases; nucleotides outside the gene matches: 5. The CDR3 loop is CASSTQGVYNEQFF. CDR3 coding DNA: TGTGCCAGCAGCACACAGGGGGTTTACAATGAGCAGTTCTTC.

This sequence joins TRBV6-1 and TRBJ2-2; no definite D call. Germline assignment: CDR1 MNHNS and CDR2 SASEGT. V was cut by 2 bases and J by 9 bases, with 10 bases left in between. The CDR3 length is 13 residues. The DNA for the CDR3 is TGTGCCAGCAGTGAAAATAGTTTTCGGGAGCTGTTTTTT. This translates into CASSENSFRELFF.

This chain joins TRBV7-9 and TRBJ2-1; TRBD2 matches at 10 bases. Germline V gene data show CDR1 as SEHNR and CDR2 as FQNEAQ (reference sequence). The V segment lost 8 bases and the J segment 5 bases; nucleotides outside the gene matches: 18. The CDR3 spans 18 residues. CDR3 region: CASGSTTYSGRKNNEQFF. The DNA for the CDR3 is TGTGCCAGCGGCTCCACAACCTATAGCGGGAGGAAAAACAATGAGCAGTTCTTC.

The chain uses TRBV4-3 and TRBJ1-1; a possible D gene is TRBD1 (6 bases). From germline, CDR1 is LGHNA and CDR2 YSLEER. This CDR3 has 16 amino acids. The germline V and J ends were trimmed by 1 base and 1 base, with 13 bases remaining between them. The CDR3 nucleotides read TGCGCCAGCAGCCAAGGCCTCGGACAGTCGAACACTGAAGCTTTCTTT. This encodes CASSQGLGQSNTEAFF.

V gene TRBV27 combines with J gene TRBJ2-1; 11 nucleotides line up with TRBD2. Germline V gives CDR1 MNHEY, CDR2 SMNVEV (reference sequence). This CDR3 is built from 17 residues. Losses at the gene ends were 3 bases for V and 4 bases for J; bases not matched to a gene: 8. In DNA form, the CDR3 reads TGTGCCAGCAGTTTGGGGGGGGGACTAGCGGCATACAATGAGCAGTTCTTC. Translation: CASSLGGGLAAYNEQFF.

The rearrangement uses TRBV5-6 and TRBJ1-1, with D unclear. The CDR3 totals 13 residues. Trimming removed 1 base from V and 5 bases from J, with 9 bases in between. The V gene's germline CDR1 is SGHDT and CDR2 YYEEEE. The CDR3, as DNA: TGTGCCAGCAGCTTGACTGAGGAAACTGAAGCTTTCTTT. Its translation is CASSLTEETEAFF. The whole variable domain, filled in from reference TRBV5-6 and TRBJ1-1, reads DAGVTQSPTHLIKTRGQQVTLRCSPKSGHDTVSWYQQALGQGPQFIFQYYEEEERQRGNFPDRFSGHQFPNYSSELNVNALLLGDSALYLCASSLTEETEAFFGQGTRLTVV.